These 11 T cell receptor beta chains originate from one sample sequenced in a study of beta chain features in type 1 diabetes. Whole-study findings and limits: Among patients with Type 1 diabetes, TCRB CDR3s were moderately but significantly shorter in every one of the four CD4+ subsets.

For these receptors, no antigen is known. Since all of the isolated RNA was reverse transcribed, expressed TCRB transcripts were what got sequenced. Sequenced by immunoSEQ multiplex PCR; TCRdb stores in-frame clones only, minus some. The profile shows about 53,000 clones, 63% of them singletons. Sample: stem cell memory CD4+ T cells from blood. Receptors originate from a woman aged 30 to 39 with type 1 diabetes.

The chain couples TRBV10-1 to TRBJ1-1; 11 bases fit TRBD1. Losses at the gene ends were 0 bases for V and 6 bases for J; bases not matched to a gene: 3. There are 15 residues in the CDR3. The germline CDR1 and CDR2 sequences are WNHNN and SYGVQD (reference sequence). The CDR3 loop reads CASSESGTGGSEAFF. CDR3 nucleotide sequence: TGCGCCAGCAGTGAGTCCGGGACAGGGGGATCTGAAGCTTTCTTT.

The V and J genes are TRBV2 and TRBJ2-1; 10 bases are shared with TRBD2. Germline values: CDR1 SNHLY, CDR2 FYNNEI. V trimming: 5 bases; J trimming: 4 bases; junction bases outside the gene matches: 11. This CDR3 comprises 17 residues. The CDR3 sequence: CASSYSPLAGVYNEQFF. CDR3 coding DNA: TGTGCCAGCAGTTACTCCCCGCTAGCGGGAGTGTACAATGAGCAGTTCTTC.

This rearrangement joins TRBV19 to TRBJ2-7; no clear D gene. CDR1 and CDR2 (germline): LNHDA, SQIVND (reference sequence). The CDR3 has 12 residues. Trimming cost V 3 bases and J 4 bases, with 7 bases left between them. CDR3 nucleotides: TGTGCCAGTAGTATGTACGGTTACGAGCAGTACTTC. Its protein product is CASSMYGYEQYF. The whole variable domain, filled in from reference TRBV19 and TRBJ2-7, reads DGGITQSPKYLFRKEGQNVTLSCEQNLNHDAMYWYRQDPGQGLRLIYYSQIVNDFQKGDIAEGYSVSREKKESFPLTVTSAQKNPTAFYLCASSMYGYEQYFGPGTRLTVT.

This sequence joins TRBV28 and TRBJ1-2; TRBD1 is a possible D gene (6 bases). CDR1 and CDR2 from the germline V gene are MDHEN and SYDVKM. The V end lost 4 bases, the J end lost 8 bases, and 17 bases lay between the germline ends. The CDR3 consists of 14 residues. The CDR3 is CASSSPRGTGGYTF. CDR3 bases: TGTGCCAGCAGTTCCCCCAGGGGCACTGGGGGCTACACCTTC.

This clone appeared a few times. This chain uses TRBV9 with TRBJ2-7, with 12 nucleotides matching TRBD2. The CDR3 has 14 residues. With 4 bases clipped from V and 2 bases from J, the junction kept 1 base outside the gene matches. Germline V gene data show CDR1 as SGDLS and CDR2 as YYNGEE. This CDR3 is CASSLAGGAYEQYF. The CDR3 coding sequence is TGTGCCAGCAGCCTAGCGGGAGGGGCCTACGAGCAGTACTTC.

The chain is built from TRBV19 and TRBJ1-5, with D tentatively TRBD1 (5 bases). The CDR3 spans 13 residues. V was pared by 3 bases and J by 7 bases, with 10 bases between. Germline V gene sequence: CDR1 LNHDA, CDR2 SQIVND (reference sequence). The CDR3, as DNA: TGTGCCAGTAGTATGGGGCAGGAGCAGCCCCAGCATTTT. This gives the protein CASSMGQEQPQHF.

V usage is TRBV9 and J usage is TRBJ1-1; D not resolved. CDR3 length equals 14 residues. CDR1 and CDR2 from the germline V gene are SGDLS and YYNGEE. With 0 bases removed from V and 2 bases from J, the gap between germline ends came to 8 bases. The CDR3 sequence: CASSVGQLNTEAFF. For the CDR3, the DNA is TGTGCCAGCAGCGTAGGTCAGTTAAACACTGAAGCTTTCTTT.

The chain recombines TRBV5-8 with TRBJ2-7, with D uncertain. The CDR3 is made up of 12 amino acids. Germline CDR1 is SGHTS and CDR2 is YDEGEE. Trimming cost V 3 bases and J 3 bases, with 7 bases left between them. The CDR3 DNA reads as TGTGCCAGCAGCTATTCTTTCTACGAGCAGTACTTC. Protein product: CASSYSFYEQYF. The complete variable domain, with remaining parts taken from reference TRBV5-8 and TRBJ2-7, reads EAGVTQSPTHLIKTRGQQATLRCSPISGHTSVYWYQQALGLGLQFLLWYDEGEERNRGNFPPRFSGRQFPNYSSELNVNALELEDSALYLCASSYSFYEQYFGPGTRLTVT.

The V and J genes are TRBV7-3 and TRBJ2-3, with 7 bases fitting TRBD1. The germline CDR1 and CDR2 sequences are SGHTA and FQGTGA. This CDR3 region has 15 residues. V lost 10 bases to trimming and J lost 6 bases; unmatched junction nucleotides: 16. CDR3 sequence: CATSTGAYSGDTQYF. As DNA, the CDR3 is TGTGCCACCAGTACAGGGGCCTACTCTGGGGATACGCAGTATTTT.

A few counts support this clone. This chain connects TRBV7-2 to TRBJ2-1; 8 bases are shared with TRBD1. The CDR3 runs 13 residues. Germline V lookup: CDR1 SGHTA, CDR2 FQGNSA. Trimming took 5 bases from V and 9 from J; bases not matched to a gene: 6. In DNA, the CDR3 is TGTGCCAGCAGCGGCAGGGGGCGCGTTGAGCAGTTCTTC. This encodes CASSGRGRVEQFF.

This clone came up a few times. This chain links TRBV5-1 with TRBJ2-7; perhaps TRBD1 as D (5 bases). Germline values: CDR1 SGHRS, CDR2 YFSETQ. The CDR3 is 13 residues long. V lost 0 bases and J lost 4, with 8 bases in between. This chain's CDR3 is CASSLEQGYEQYF. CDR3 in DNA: TGCGCCAGCAGCTTGGAGCAGGGTTACGAGCAGTACTTC.